This T cell receptor (beta chain) was sequenced during a study of chronic HIV infection and antiretroviral therapy. Each CDR3 protein is one row after TCRdb ran MiXCR on the 5' RACE reads. The sample has about 38,000 distinct CDR3 sequences; roughly 8.2% are singletons. The V gene lost 5 bases and the J gene lost 2 bases, with 13 bases spanning the gap. The CDR3 extends over 14 amino acids. Germline lookup yields CDR1 DFQATT and CDR2 SNEGSKA (reference sequence). This clonotype was counted only a few times. The TCR comes from an adult who had HIV and had not received antiretroviral therapy, or was an uninfected healthy control (not recorded which). The sample taken for sequencing was peripheral blood. The chain employs TRBV20-1 and TRBJ1-5, with D unresolved. The CDR3 region has the DNA TGCAGTGCTCTAACCTCTGAGCGCAATCAGCCCCAGCATTTT. This translates into CSALTSERNQPQHF.